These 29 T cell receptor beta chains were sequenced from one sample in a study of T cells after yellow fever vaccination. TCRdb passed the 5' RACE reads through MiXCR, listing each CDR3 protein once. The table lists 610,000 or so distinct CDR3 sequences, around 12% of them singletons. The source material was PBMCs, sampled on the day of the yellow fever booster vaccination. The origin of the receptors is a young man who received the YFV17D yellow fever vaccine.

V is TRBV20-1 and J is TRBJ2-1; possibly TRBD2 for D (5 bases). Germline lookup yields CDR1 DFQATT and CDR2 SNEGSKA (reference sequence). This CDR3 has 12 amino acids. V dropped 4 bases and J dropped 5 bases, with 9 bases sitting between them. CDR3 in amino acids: CSAKRRNNEQFF. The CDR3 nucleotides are TGCAGTGCTAAGAGGAGGAACAATGAGCAGTTCTTC.

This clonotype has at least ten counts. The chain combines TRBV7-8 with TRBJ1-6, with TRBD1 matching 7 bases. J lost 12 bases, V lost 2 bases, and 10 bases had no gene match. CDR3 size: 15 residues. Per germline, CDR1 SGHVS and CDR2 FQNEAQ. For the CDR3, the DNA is TGTGCCAGCAGCTTAAGTAAACAGGGGAGGGTACCCCTCCACTTT. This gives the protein CASSLSKQGRVPLHF.

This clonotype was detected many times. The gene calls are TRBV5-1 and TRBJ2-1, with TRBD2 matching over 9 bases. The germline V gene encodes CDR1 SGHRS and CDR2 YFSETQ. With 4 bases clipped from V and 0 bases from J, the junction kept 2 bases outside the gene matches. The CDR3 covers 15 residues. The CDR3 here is CASSDSGSSYNEQFF. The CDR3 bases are TGCGCCAGCAGCGATAGCGGGAGCTCCTACAATGAGCAGTTCTTC.

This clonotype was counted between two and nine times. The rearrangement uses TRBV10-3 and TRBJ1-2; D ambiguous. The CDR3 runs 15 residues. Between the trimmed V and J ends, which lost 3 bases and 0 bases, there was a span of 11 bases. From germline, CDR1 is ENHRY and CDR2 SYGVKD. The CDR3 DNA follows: TGTGCCATCAGTGACCAGCCCACGCCTAACTATGGCTACACCTTC. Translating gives CAISDQPTPNYGYTF.

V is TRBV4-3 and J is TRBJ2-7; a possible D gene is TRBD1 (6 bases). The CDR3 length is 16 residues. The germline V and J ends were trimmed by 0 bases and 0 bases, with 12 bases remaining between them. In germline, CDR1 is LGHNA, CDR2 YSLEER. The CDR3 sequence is CASSQELLGGSYEQYF. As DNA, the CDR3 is TGCGCCAGCAGCCAAGAATTACTAGGGGGCTCCTACGAGCAGTACTTC.

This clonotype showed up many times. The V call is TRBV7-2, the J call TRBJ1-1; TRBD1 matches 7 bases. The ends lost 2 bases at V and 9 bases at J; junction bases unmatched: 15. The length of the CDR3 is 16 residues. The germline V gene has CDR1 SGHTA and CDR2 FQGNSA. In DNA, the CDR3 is TGTGCCAGCAGCTTAAGTCCAGGACAGGCGCCTATCAAAGCTTTCTTT. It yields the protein CASSLSPGQAPIKAFF.

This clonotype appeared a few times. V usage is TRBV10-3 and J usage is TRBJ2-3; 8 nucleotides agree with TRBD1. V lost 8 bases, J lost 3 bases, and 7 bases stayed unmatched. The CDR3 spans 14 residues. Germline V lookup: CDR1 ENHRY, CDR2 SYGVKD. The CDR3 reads CAIGRQGATDTQYF. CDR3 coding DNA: TGTGCCATCGGGCGGCAGGGGGCAACAGATACGCAGTATTTT.

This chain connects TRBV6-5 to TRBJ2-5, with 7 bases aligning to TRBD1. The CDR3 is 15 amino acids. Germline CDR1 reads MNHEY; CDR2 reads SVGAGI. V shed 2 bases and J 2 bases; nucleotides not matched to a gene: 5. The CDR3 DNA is TGTGCCAGCAGTTACAATAGGGACAGTCAAGAGACCCAGTACTTC. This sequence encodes CASSYNRDSQETQYF.

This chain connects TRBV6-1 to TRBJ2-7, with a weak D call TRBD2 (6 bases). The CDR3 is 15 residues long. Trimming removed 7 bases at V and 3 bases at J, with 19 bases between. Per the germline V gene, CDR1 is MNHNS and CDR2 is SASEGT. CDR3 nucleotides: TGTGCCAGCAATAAACGTCCGGGAGACTACTACGAGCAGTACTTC. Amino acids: CASNKRPGDYYEQYF.

The DNA of the CDR3 is TGTGCCAGCAGCTTAGGAATCCACGAGCAGTACTTC. This codes for CASSLGIHEQYF. The genes are TRBV7-2 and TRBJ2-7, with unresolved D. The germline V gene encodes CDR1 SGHTA and CDR2 FQGNSA. The CDR3 runs to 12 residues. V was trimmed by 1 base and J by 5 bases, leaving 6 bases between them.

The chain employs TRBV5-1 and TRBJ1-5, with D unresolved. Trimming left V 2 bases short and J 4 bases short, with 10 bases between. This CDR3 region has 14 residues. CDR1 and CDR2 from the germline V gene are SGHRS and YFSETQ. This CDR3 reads CASSFDNLNQPQHF. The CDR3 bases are TGCGCCAGCAGCTTTGACAACCTGAATCAGCCCCAGCATTTT.

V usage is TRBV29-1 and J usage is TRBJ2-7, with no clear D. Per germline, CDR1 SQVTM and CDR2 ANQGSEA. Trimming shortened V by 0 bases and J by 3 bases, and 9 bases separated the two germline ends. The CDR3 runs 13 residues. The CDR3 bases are TGCAGCGTTGAAGATACCTTAAACTACGAGCAGTACTTC. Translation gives CSVEDTLNYEQYF.

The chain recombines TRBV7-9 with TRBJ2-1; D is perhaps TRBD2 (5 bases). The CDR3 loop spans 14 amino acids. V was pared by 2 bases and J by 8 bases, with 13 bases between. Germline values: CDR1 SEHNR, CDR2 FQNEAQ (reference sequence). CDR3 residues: CASSLTWAADEQFF. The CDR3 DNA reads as TGTGCCAGCAGCTTAACCTGGGCAGCGGATGAGCAGTTCTTC.

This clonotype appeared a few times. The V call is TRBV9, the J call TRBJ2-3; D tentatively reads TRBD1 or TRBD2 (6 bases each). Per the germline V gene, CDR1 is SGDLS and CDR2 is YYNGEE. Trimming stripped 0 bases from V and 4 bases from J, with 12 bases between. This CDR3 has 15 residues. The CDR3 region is CASSVEARGPDTQYF. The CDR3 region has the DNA TGTGCCAGCAGCGTAGAGGCACGGGGGCCAGATACGCAGTATTTT. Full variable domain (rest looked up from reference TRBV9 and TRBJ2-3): DSGVTQTPKHLITATGQRVTLRCSPRSGDLSVYWYQQSLDQGLQFLIQYYNGEERAKGNILERFSAQQFPDLHSELNLSSLELGDSALYFCASSVEARGPDTQYFGPGTRLTVL.

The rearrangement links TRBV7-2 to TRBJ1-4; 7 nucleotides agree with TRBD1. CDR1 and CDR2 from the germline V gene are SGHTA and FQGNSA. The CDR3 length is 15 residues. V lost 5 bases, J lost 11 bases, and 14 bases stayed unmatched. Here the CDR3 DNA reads TGTGCCAGCAGCCCCCGACAGGGTTTGGTAGGCAAACTGTTTTTT. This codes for CASSPRQGLVGKLFF.

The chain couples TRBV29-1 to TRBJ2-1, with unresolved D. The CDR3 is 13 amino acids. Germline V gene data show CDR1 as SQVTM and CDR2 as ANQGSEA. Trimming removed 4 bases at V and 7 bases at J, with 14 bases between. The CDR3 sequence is CSVARTTRNEQFF. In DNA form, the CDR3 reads TGCAGCGTTGCCAGGACCACAAGGAATGAGCAGTTCTTC.

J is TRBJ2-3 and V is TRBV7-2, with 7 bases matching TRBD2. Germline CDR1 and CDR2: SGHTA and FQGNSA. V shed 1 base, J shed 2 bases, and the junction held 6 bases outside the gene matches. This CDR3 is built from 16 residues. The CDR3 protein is CASSLVGGGLTDTQYF. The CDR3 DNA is TGTGCCAGCAGCTTAGTTGGGGGAGGGCTCACAGATACGCAGTATTTT.

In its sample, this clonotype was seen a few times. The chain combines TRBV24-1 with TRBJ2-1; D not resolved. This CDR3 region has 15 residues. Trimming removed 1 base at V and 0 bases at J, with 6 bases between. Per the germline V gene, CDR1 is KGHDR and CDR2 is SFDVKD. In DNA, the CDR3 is TGTGCCACCAGTGATTTAAAAGGCTCCTACAATGAGCAGTTCTTC. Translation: CATSDLKGSYNEQFF.

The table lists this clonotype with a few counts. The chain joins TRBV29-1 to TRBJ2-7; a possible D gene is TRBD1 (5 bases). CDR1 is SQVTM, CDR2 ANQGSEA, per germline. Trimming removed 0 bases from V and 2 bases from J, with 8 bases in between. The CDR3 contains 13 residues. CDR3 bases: TGCAGCGTTGAAGATCAGGACACCTACGAGCAGTACTTC. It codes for CSVEDQDTYEQYF.

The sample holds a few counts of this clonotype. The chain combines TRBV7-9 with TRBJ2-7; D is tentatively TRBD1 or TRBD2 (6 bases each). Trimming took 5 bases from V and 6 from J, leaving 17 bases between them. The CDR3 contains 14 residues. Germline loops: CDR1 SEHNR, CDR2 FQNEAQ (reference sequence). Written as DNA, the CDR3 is TGTGCCAGCAGCCGAGGGATGGGGGGCGTCGAGCAGTACTTC. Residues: CASSRGMGGVEQYF.

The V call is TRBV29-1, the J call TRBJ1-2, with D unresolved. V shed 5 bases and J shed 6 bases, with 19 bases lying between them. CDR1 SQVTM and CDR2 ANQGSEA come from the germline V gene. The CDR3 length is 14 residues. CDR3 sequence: CSVSSRNSGHGYTF. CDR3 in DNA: TGCAGCGTTTCATCTCGGAACAGCGGGCATGGCTACACCTTC.

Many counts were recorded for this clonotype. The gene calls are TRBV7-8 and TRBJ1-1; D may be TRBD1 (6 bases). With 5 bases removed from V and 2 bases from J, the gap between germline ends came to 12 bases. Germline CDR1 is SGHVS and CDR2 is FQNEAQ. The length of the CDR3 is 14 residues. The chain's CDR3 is CASSADRFNTEAFF. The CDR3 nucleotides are TGTGCCAGCAGCGCCGACAGGTTCAACACTGAAGCTTTCTTT. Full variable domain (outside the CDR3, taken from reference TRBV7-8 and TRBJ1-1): GAGVSQSPRYKVAKRGQDVALRCDPISGHVSLFWYQQALGQGPEFLTYFQNEAQLDKSGLPSDRFFAERPEGSVSTLKIQRTQQEDSAVYLCASSADRFNTEAFFGQGTRLTVV.

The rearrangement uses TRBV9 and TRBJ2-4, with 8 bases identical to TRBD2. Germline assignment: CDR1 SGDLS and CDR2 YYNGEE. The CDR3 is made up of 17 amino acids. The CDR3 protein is CAPSGGSTERAKNIQYF. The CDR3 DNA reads TGTGCACCGAGCGGGGGCTCTACGGAGAGAGCCAAAAACATTCAGTACTTC.

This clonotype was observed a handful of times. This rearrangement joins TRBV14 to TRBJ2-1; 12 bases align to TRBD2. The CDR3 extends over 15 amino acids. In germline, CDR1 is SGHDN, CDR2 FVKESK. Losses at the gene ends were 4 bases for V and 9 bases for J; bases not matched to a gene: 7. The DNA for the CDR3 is TGTGCCAGCAGCCTGACTAGCGGGAGATTGCTTGAGCAGTTCTTC. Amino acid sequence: CASSLTSGRLLEQFF.

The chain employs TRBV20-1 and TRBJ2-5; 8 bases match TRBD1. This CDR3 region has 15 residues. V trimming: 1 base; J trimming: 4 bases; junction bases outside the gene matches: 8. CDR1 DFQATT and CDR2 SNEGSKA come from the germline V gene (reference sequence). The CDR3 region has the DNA TGCAGTGCTAGAGTGGGACAGGCCCACCCAGAGACCCAGTACTTC. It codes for CSARVGQAHPETQYF.

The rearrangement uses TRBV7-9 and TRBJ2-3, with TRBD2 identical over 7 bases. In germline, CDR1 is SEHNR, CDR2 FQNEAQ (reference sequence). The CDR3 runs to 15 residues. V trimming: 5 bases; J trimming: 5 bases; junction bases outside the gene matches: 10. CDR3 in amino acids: CASSPWGGVKDTQYF. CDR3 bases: TGTGCCAGCAGCCCCTGGGGGGGGGTCAAAGATACGCAGTATTTT.

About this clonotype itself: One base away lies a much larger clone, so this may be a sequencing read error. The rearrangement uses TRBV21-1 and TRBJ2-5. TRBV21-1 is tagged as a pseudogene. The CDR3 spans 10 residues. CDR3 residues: CASRLETQYF. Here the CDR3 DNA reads TGTGCCAGCAGGTTAGAGACCCAGTACTTC.

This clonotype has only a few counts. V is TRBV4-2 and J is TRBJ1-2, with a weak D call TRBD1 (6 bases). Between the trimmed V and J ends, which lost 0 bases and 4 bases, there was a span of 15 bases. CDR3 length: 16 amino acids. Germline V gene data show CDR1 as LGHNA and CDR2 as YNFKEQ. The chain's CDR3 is CASSQDEQTGPYGYTF. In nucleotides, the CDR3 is TGTGCCAGCAGCCAAGATGAGCAGACAGGCCCCTATGGCTACACCTTC.

CDR3 nucleotides: TGTGCCAGCAGTTTTCGGCAGGGGGCCAATCAGCCCCAGCATTTT. It yields the protein CASSFRQGANQPQHF. The V gene is TRBV12-3 or TRBV12-4, the J gene TRBJ1-5, with 8 bases aligning to TRBD1. V was pared by 3 bases and J by 3 bases, with 4 bases of the junction left unmatched. The CDR3 sequence is 15 residues long.